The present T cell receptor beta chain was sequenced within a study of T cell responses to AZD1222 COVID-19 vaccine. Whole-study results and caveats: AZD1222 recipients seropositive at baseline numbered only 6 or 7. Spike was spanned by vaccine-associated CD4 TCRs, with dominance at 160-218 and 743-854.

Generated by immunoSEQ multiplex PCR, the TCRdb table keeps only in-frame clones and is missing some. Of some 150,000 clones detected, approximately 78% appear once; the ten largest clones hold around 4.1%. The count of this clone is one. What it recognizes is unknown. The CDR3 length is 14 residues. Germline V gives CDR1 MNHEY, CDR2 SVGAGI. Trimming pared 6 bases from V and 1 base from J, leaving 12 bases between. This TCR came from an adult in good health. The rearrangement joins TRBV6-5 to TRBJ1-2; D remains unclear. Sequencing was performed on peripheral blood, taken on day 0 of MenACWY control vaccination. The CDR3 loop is CASRPEAFNYGYTF. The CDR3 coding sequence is TGTGCCAGCAGGCCGGAAGCATTTAACTATGGCTACACCTTC.